The 24 T cell receptor beta chains given below trace back to one sample, sequenced in a study of T cells in Graves' hyperthyroidism and ophthalmopathy. RNA transcripts were the template for amplifying TCR beta CDR3 regions. TCR CDR3 regions were first amplified by RT-PCR with HTBI primers. Each CDR3 protein gets one entry after TCRdb re-called the multiplex PCR reads with MiXCR. The sample has a few hundred thousand distinct CDR3 sequences, 25% seen once. Sequenced input: blood. These TCRs come from a middle-aged man with Graves' hyperthyroidism.

This clonotype has ten or more counts. J is TRBJ2-7 and V is TRBV11-1; 7 bases map to TRBD1. There are 13 residues in the CDR3. The germline V gene encodes CDR1 SGHAT and CDR2 FQDESV (reference sequence). The ends lost 5 bases at V and 4 bases at J; junction bases unmatched: 5. The CDR3 DNA is TGTGCCAGCAGCATACAGGGGTTTTACGAGCAGTACTTC. Translation gives CASSIQGFYEQYF.

The CDR3 loop reads CASSLRLGQGSGTGELFF. In nucleotides, the CDR3 is TGTGCCAGCAGCCTCCGTCTGGGACAGGGGTCGGGCACCGGGGAGCTGTTTTTT. V gene TRBV11-2 combines with J gene TRBJ2-2; 10 nucleotides match TRBD1. The CDR3 spans 18 residues. CDR1 SGHAT and CDR2 FQNNGV come from the germline V gene. After removal of 5 bases from V and 4 bases from J, the junction contained 13 bases not matched to a gene.

There are many counts of this clonotype. This sequence joins TRBV5-1 and TRBJ1-1; no firm D call. With 0 bases removed from V and 4 bases from J, the gap between germline ends came to 10 bases. The CDR3 has 14 amino acids. Germline assignment: CDR1 SGHRS and CDR2 YFSETQ. CDR3 in amino acids: CASSLERGTTEAFF. CDR3 sequence (DNA): TGCGCCAGCAGCTTGGAACGGGGTACCACTGAAGCTTTCTTT.

The chain recombines TRBV6-6 with TRBJ2-7; D possibly corresponds to TRBD2 (6 bases). In germline, CDR1 is MNHNY, CDR2 SVGAGI (reference sequence). CDR3 size: 15 residues. V was clipped by 6 bases and J by 3 bases, with 18 bases between them. The CDR3 nucleotides are TGTGCCAGCAGAGGATCTCTAGCGAATAACTACGAGCAGTACTTC. Amino acids: CASRGSLANNYEQYF.

In its sample, this clonotype was seen a few times. The chain links TRBV6-1 to TRBJ1-3; D gene unclear. V shed 3 bases and J shed 7 bases, with 10 bases lying between them. The CDR3 is 13 amino acids. The germline CDR1 and CDR2 sequences are MNHNS and SASEGT. CDR3 loop: CASSETDGNTIYF. CDR3 coding DNA: TGTGCCAGCAGTGAGACGGACGGGAACACCATATATTTT.

This clonotype was counted ten times or more. This sequence joins TRBV5-1 and TRBJ2-3, with 10 bases that match TRBD2. Germline V gene lookup returns CDR1 SGHRS and CDR2 YFSETQ. Losses at the gene ends were 4 bases for V and 3 bases for J; bases not matched to a gene: 5. The CDR3 covers 15 residues. CDR3 nucleotides: TGCGCCAGCAGCCCGCTAGCGGGAGCTACAGATACGCAGTATTTT. Translated: CASSPLAGATDTQYF.

This clonotype appeared once. The CDR3 DNA is TGTGCCAGCACGTCGGGACCGTTAAACATTCAGTACTTC. The encoded protein is CASTSGPLNIQYF. The genes are TRBV12-3 or TRBV12-4 and TRBJ2-4, with D perhaps assigned TRBD1 or TRBD2 (5 bases each). CDR3 length equals 13 residues. The V and J ends lost 7 bases and 6 bases respectively, with 13 bases between them.

CDR3 protein: CAWSVAGTYNEQFF. The CDR3 DNA reads TGTGCCTGGAGTGTTGCGGGAACCTACAATGAGCAGTTCTTC. This chain links TRBV30 with TRBJ2-1, with D perhaps matching TRBD2 (6 bases). The CDR3 consists of 14 residues. V lost 0 bases to trimming and J lost 2 bases, with 8 bases between them. Per the germline V gene, CDR1 is GTSNPN and CDR2 is SVGIG (reference sequence).

CDR3 DNA: TGCGCCAGCAGCGCAGACAGGGGTCTCTCCTACGAGCAGTACTTC. Its translation is CASSADRGLSYEQYF. This sequence joins TRBV5-1 and TRBJ2-7; TRBD1 matches 8 bases. Unmatched junction bases numbered 6, after V lost 4 bases and J lost 0 bases. The CDR3 length is 15 residues. CDR1 is SGHRS and CDR2 is YFSETQ in the germline V gene.

Ten or more counts support this clonotype. This chain uses TRBV7-9 with TRBJ2-7; the D is unclear. Looked up from germline, CDR1 is SEHNR and CDR2 is FQNEAQ (reference sequence). CDR3 length: 13 residues. The V end lost 1 base, the J end lost 4 bases, and 8 bases lay between the germline ends. This chain's CDR3 is CASSLEAAYEQYF. The CDR3 DNA reads as TGTGCCAGCAGCTTAGAGGCAGCGTACGAGCAGTACTTC.

The CDR3 here is CASRSRDSGSYEQYF. DNA of the CDR3: TGTGCCAGCAGGTCCAGGGATAGCGGGAGCTACGAGCAGTACTTC. The chain carries TRBV12-3 or TRBV12-4 and TRBJ2-7; 9 nucleotides align to TRBD2. J was trimmed by 3 bases and V by 6 bases; bases with no gene match: 9. This CDR3 is built from 15 residues.

The chain employs TRBV19 and TRBJ1-4; no definite D call. The germline CDR1 and CDR2 sequences are LNHDA and SQIVND (reference sequence). The V and J ends lost 6 bases and 5 bases respectively, with 13 bases between them. The CDR3 extends over 14 amino acids. CDR3 protein: CASRHGRRNEKLFF. The CDR3 nucleotides are TGTGCCAGTAGACACGGACGGAGAAATGAAAAACTGTTTTTT.

This clonotype was detected only a few times. This chain joins TRBV30 and TRBJ2-3, with TRBD2 matching 13 bases. The V and J ends lost 5 bases and 3 bases, in that order; junction bases with no gene match: 5. The CDR3 is made up of 15 amino acids. Germline V gene sequence: CDR1 GTSNPN, CDR2 SVGIG (reference sequence). CDR3 bases: TGTGCCTGGGAGAGACTAGCGGGAGGAACAGATACGCAGTATTTT. Protein: CAWERLAGGTDTQYF.

The chain carries TRBV5-8 and TRBJ2-2; D may correspond to TRBD1 or TRBD2 (5 bases each). V was trimmed by 0 bases and J by 6 bases, leaving 9 bases between them. CDR3 length: 14 amino acids. Germline V lookup: CDR1 SGHTS, CDR2 YDEGEE. The CDR3 nucleotides are TGTGCCAGCAGCTTGGCCACGGGACCCGGGGAGCTGTTTTTT. Protein product: CASSLATGPGELFF.

This clonotype was detected only a few times. The chain uses TRBV7-3 and TRBJ2-3, with a possible D match to TRBD1 (6 bases). This CDR3 has 13 amino acids. Germline CDR1 SGHTA, CDR2 FQGTGA. The V and J ends lost 5 bases and 7 bases respectively, with 13 bases between them. Written as DNA, the CDR3 is TGTGCCAGCAGCATCGGACAGCGGCATACGCAGTATTTT. As protein: CASSIGQRHTQYF.

The chain combines TRBV6-1 with TRBJ2-5; 10 nucleotides agree with TRBD2. CDR1 and CDR2 from the germline V gene are MNHNS and SASEGT. The CDR3 runs to 17 residues. V was clipped by 1 base and J by 4 bases; unmatched bases: 9. The CDR3 loop reads CASSEGVGTSERETQYF. CDR3 bases: TGTGCCAGCAGTGAAGGTGTGGGGACTAGCGAGAGAGAGACCCAGTACTTC.

Regarding this clonotype: At one end the junction does not follow the germline gene, possibly because of a read error. The V call is TRBV18, the J call TRBJ1-1; D remains ambiguous. Per germline, CDR1 KGHSH and CDR2 LQKENI. The CDR3 is made up of 11 amino acids. CDR3 region: CTSSPDTEAFF. The CDR3 DNA reads TGTACCAGCTCACCTGACACTGAAGCTTTCTTT.

The chain uses TRBV4-2 and TRBJ2-2, with D unresolved. V was clipped by 0 bases and J by 5 bases, with 10 bases between them. Germline loops: CDR1 LGHNA, CDR2 YNFKEQ. The CDR3 is 15 residues long. This CDR3 is CASSQEGQLTGELFF. CDR3 nucleotide sequence: TGTGCCAGCAGCCAAGAAGGCCAACTAACCGGGGAGCTGTTTTTT.

This clonotype appeared a few times. The V and J genes are TRBV20-1 and TRBJ2-7; 7 positions match TRBD1. Unmatched junction bases numbered 4, after V lost 5 bases and J lost 0 bases. This CDR3 spans 13 amino acids. Germline values: CDR1 DFQATT, CDR2 SNEGSKA (reference sequence). This CDR3 is CSAPDRDSYEQYF. In nucleotides, the CDR3 is TGCAGTGCTCCTGACAGGGACTCCTACGAGCAGTACTTC.

Many counts were recorded for this clonotype. The chain combines TRBV7-9 with TRBJ2-1; TRBD2 aligns across 11 bases. Looked up from germline, CDR1 is SEHNR and CDR2 is FQNEAQ (reference sequence). The junction had 1 base not matched to a gene; V was cut back by 0 bases and J by 6 bases. This CDR3 contains 15 residues. The CDR3 coding sequence is TGTGCCAGCAGCTTAGCGACTAGCGGGGTCAATGAGCAGTTCTTC. Translation gives CASSLATSGVNEQFF.

Ten or more counts support this clonotype. The CDR3 is CASVAQSRGSNQPQHF. The CDR3, as DNA: TGTGCCAGCGTTGCACAGTCCCGAGGTAGCAATCAGCCCCAGCATTTT. This chain uses TRBV2 with TRBJ1-5; D gene unclear. Germline CDR1 is SNHLY and CDR2 is FYNNEI. Between the trimmed V and J ends, which lost 8 bases and 0 bases, there was a span of 17 bases. The CDR3 has 16 residues.

In the case of this clonotype: A read error is possible here, since a much larger clone lies one base away. This rearrangement joins TRBV7-3 to TRBJ2-2; D is possibly TRBD2 (5 bases). Germline loops: CDR1 SGHTA, CDR2 FQGTGA. This CDR3 region has 15 residues. The chain's CDR3 is CASSFIPGSTGEPFF. Here the CDR3 DNA reads TGTGCCAGCAGCTTTATCCCCGGAAGCACCGGGGAGCCGTTTTTT.

CDR3 in amino acids: CSATQGAGYGYTF. DNA of the CDR3: TGCAGTGCTACTCAGGGGGCGGGCTATGGCTACACCTTC. V and J are TRBV20-1 and TRBJ1-2; 8 bases align to TRBD1. J lost 4 bases, V lost 4 bases, and 5 bases had no gene match. The CDR3 consists of 13 residues. The germline V gene encodes CDR1 DFQATT and CDR2 SNEGSKA (reference sequence).

In this sample, this clonotype turned up many times. This rearrangement joins TRBV11-2 to TRBJ2-7; 7 nucleotides line up with TRBD2. V was clipped by 3 bases and J by 0 bases; unmatched bases: 2. CDR3 length: 14 residues. CDR1 and CDR2 (germline): SGHAT, FQNNGV. The CDR3 protein is CASSFGTNSYEQYF. As DNA, the CDR3 is TGTGCCAGCAGCTTCGGGACTAACTCCTACGAGCAGTACTTC.